This T cell receptor beta chain derives from a study of pediatric ulcerative colitis. Looking at the study overall: Most patients had pancolitis, and two had left-sided colitis.

Study-wide points: Two rectal CDR3 clonotypes occurred in all ulcerative colitis patients. Ulcerative colitis patients shared more blood-rectal clones than controls.

The germline CDR1 and CDR2 sequences are MNHEY and SMNVEV (reference sequence). With 7 bases clipped from V and 1 base from J, the junction kept 9 bases outside the gene matches. This CDR3 comprises 15 residues. A remark on this clone: No antigen is known for it.

Method: immunoSEQ multiplex PCR; TCRdb's copy keeps in-frame clones and lacks some. The profile shows about 14,000 clones, about nine tenths of them singletons. Blood was drawn at the time of colonoscopy. Sequences were obtained from blood. The source is a boy younger than 18 with moderate ulcerative colitis. This chain joins TRBV27 and TRBJ2-5, with TRBD2 matching over 7 bases. CDR3 nucleotide sequence: TGTGCCAGCACAGTTTCAGCGGGAAGCCAAGAGACCCAGTACTTC. It yields the protein CASTVSAGSQETQYF.